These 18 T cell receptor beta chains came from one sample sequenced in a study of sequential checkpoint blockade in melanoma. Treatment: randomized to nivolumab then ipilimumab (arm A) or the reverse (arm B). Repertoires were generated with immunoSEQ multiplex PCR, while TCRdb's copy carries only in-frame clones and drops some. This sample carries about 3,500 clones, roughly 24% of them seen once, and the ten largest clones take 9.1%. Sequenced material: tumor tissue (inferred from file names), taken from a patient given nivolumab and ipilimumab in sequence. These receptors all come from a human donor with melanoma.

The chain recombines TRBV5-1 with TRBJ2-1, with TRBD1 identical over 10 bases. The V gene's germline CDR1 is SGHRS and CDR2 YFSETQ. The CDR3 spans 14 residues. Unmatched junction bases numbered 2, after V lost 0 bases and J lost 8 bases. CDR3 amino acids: CASSLGQGADEQFF. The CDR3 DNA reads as TGCGCCAGCAGCTTGGGACAGGGGGCAGATGAGCAGTTCTTC.

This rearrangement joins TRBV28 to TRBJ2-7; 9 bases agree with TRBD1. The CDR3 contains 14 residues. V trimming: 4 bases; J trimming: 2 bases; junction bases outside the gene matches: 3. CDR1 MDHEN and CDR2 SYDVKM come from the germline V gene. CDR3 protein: CASSYRGRPYEQYF. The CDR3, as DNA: TGTGCCAGCAGTTACAGGGGGCGCCCCTACGAGCAGTACTTC.

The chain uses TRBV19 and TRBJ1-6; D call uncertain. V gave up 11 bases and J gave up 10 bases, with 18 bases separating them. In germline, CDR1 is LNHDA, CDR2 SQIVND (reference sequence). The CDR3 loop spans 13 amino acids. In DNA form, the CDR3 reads TGTGCCGGTTCCCTCGGGAGGAACTCACCCCTCCACTTT. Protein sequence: CAGSLGRNSPLHF. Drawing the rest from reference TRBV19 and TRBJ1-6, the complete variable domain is DGGITQSPKYLFRKEGQNVTLSCEQNLNHDAMYWYRQDPGQGLRLIYYSQIVNDFQKGDIAEGYSVSREKKESFPLTVTSAQKNPTAFYLCAGSLGRNSPLHFGNGTRLTVT.

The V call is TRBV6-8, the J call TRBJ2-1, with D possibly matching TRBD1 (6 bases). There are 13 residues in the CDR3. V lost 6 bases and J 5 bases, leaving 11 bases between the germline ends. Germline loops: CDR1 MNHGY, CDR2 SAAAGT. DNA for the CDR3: TGTGCCAGCAGGGGGACAACCAACAATGAGCAGTTCTTC. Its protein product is CASRGTTNNEQFF.

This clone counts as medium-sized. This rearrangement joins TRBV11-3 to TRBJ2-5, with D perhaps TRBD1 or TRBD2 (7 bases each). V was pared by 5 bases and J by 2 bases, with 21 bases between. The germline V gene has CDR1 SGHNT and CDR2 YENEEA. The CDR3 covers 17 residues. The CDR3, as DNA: TGTGCCAGCAGCCCACCCGAGGGAGGGGGCGTTCAAGAGACCCAGTACTTC. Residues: CASSPPEGGGVQETQYF.

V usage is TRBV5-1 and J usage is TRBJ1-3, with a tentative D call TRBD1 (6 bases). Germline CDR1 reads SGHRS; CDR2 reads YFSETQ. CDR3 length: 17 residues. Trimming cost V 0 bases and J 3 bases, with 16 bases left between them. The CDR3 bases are TGCGCCAGCAGCTTGGCCTTTCCAGGGGCCAGTGGAAACACCATATATTTT. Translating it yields CASSLAFPGASGNTIYF.

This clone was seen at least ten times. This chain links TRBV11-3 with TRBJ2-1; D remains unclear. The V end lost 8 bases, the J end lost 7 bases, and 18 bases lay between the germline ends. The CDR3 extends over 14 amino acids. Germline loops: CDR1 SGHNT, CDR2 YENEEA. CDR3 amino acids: CASPPAGLLNEQFF. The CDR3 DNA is TGTGCCAGCCCGCCAGCTGGGCTCTTGAATGAGCAGTTCTTC.

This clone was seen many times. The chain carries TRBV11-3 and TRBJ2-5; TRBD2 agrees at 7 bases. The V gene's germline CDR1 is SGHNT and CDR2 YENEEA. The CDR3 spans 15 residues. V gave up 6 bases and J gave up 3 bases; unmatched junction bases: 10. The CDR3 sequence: CASRPIAGGEETQYF. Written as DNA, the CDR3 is TGTGCCAGCAGACCAATAGCGGGCGGGGAAGAGACCCAGTACTTC.

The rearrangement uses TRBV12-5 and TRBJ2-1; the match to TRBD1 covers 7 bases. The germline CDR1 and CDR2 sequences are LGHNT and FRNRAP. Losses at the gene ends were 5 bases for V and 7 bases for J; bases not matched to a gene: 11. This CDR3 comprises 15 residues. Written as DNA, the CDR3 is TGTGCTAGTGGTCCACCGGGACAGTGGGGGAATGAGCAGTTCTTC. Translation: CASGPPGQWGNEQFF.

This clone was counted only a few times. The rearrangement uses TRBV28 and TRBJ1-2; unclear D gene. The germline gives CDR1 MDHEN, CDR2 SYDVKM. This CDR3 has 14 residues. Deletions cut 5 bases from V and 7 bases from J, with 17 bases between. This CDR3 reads CASSTPVEFGGYTF. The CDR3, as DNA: TGTGCCAGCAGTACCCCGGTAGAGTTTGGTGGCTACACCTTC.

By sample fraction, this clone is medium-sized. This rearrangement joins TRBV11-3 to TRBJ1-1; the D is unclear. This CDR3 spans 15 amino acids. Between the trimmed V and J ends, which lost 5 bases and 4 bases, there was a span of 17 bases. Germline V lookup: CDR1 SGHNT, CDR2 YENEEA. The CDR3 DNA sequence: TGTGCCAGCAGCCCCGAGTTGGAATTGAGCACTGAAGCTTTCTTT. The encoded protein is CASSPELELSTEAFF.

For the CDR3, the DNA is TGTGCCAGCAGTTTATTTGGCCAGGGCAGGGAACTGTTTTTT. Amino acids: CASSLFGQGRELFF. This chain uses TRBV28 with TRBJ1-4, with TRBD1 as a possible D gene (5 bases). The CDR3 is 14 residues long. Germline values: CDR1 MDHEN, CDR2 SYDVKM. V lost 1 base to trimming and J lost 12 bases, with 15 bases between them.

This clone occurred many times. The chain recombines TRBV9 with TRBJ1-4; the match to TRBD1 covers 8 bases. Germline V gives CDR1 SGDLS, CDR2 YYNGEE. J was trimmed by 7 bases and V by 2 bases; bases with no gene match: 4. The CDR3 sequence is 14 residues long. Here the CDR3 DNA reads TGTGCCAGCAGCGTTACCGGACAGGGTGAAAAACTGTTTTTT. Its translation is CASSVTGQGEKLFF.

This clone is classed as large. CDR3 bases: TGTGCCAGCAGCGCACTCCCGGGACAGGGGGCAGGGGATGGCTACACCTTC. It translates to CASSALPGQGAGDGYTF. The chain combines TRBV9 with TRBJ1-2; 12 bases are shared with TRBD1. The CDR3 is made up of 17 amino acids. Germline V gives CDR1 SGDLS, CDR2 YYNGEE. With 3 bases clipped from V and 6 bases from J, the junction kept 12 bases outside the gene matches.

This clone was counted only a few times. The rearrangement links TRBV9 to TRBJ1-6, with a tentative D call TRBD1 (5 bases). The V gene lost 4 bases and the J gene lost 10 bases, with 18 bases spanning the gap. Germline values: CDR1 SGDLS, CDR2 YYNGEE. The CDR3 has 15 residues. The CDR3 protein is CASSKAGSGISPLHF. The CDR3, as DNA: TGTGCCAGCAGCAAAGCGGGATCAGGGATATCACCCCTCCACTTT.

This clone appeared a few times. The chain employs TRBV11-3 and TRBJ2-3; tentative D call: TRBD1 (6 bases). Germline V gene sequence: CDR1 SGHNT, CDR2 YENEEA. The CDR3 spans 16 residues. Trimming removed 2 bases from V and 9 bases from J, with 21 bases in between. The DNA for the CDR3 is TGTGCCAGCAGCTTAATGGGGCAGGGGCCCACGGGAACGCAGTATTTT. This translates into CASSLMGQGPTGTQYF.

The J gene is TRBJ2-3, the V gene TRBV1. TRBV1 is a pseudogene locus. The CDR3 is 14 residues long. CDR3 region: CASSQEMASGTQYF. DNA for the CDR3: TGCGCCAGCAGCCAAGAAATGGCCTCCGGTACGCAGTATTTT.

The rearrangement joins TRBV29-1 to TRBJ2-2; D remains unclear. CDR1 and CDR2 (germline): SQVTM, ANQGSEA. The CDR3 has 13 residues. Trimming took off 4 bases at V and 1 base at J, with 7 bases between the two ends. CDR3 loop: CSVVVRNTGELFF. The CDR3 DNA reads TGCAGCGTTGTAGTTCGGAACACCGGGGAGCTGTTTTTT.